These 26 T cell receptor beta chains share one sample of origin, sequenced in a study of CD8 T cells in ankylosing spondylitis. General study findings and limits: Within ankylosing spondylitis blood, a TCR beta motif made up of seven to nine highly homologous variants appeared to be characteristic.

TCRdb re-derived calls from the 5' RACE reads in MiXCR, one entry per CDR3 protein. In the table there are over 600,000 distinct CDR3 sequences, around 20% of which are singletons. Which antigens these TCRs recognize remains unknown. Sequencing was performed on blood, either unsorted or a sorted T cell fraction (not recorded which). These receptors were taken from a male donor with ankylosing spondylitis.

This clonotype has only a few counts. The V call is TRBV6-2 or TRBV6-3, the J call TRBJ2-3, with D hard to call. CDR1 and CDR2 from the germline V gene are MNHEY and SVGEGT. The length of the CDR3 is 15 residues. Trimming stripped 0 bases from V and 4 bases from J, with 11 bases between. The CDR3 DNA reads TGTGCCAGCAGTTACTCGATCGCCCCGGCAGATACGCAGTATTTT. Translating it yields CASSYSIAPADTQYF.

This clonotype was picked up many times. The J gene is TRBJ2-7, the V gene TRBV25-1, with D tentatively TRBD1 (6 bases). V lost 4 bases, J lost 5 bases, and 15 bases lay in between. The germline CDR1 and CDR2 sequences are MGHDK and SYGVNS. The CDR3 has 14 amino acids. For the CDR3, the DNA is TGTGCCAGCAGTGCGGTGGGGGCTTTAGACGAGCAGTACTTC. Translating gives CASSAVGALDEQYF.

This rearrangement joins TRBV7-6 to TRBJ1-1; the D is unclear. CDR3 length equals 14 residues. Trimming shortened V by 4 bases and J by 1 base, and 10 bases separated the two germline ends. CDR1 and CDR2 from the germline V gene are SGHVS and FNYEAQ. The CDR3 coding sequence is TGTGCCAGCAGCTCCGCAGGTGGGAACACTGAAGCTTTCTTT. Residues: CASSSAGGNTEAFF.

This clonotype was picked up a small number of times. This chain links TRBV7-8 with TRBJ2-1; D gene uncertain. CDR1 and CDR2 from the germline V gene are SGHVS and FQNEAQ. Trimming removed 3 bases from V and 3 bases from J, with 12 bases in between. The CDR3 has 15 residues. In nucleotides, the CDR3 is TGTGCCAGCAGCTTGGACCCAGTCAGCTACAATGAGCAGTTCTTC. Its translation is CASSLDPVSYNEQFF. Variable domain in full (rest from reference TRBV7-8 and TRBJ2-1): GAGVSQSPRYKVAKRGQDVALRCDPISGHVSLFWYQQALGQGPEFLTYFQNEAQLDKSGLPSDRFFAERPEGSVSTLKIQRTQQEDSAVYLCASSLDPVSYNEQFFGPGTRLTVL.

In its sample, this clonotype was seen many times. The rearrangement joins TRBV11-2 to TRBJ2-1; 9 positions match TRBD2. Germline CDR1 is SGHAT and CDR2 is FQNNGV. The CDR3 runs 18 residues. Trimming cost V 2 bases and J 2 bases; bases outside gene matches: 10. The CDR3 DNA reads as TGTGCCAGCAGCTTATGGGGCGGGGGGGCTAGCGCCTACAATGAGCAGTTCTTC. It is translated as CASSLWGGGASAYNEQFF.

This clonotype has a handful of counts. The chain uses TRBV20-1 and TRBJ2-5; D might be TRBD1 (6 bases). The CDR3 extends over 13 amino acids. The germline V and J ends were trimmed by 6 bases and 4 bases, with 15 bases remaining between them. CDR1 is DFQATT, CDR2 SNEGSKA, per germline (reference sequence). The CDR3 DNA reads as TGCAGTGCCCCCCGGCAGGGGTTAGAGACCCAGTACTTC. Encoded protein: CSAPRQGLETQYF.

A few counts support this clonotype. This rearrangement joins TRBV7-9 to TRBJ2-2, with D tentatively TRBD1 or TRBD2 (5 bases each). V was clipped by 3 bases and J by 6 bases, with 8 bases between them. The CDR3 contains 13 residues. Germline V lookup: CDR1 SEHNR, CDR2 FQNEAQ (reference sequence). Here the CDR3 DNA reads TGTGCCAGCAGCTTCGTGGGGGCCGGGGAGCTGTTTTTT. Translated: CASSFVGAGELFF.

The V gene is TRBV5-5, the J gene TRBJ2-1; 9 nucleotides align to TRBD1. Germline assignment: CDR1 SGHKS and CDR2 YYEKEE (reference sequence). The CDR3 contains 16 residues. The V gene end was trimmed by 0 bases and the J gene end by 7 bases; junction bases not matched to a gene: 8. CDR3 coding DNA: TGTGCCAGCAGCTTGGTGGGACAGGGTAGGCAGAATGAGCAGTTCTTC. Amino acids: CASSLVGQGRQNEQFF.

This clonotype was recorded a few times. V is TRBV20-1 and J is TRBJ2-2, with TRBD2 matching 8 bases. This CDR3 is 15 amino acids long. CDR1 is DFQATT, CDR2 SNEGSKA, per germline (reference sequence). Germline trimming cut 6 bases from V and 5 bases from J; bases unmatched to any gene: 11. CDR3: CSARGSGIGTGELFF. The CDR3, as DNA: TGCAGTGCCCGAGGTAGCGGGATAGGTACCGGGGAGCTGTTTTTT.

This clonotype was detected ten times or more. The gene calls are TRBV5-6 and TRBJ1-5; tentatively, D is TRBD1 (6 bases). CDR1 is SGHDT and CDR2 is YYEEEE in the germline V gene. Trimming shortened V by 1 base and J by 2 bases, and 10 bases separated the two germline ends. The CDR3 is 15 amino acids. The CDR3 DNA sequence: TGTGCCAGCAGCTTGAAGGGGGGAGGCAATCAGCCCCAGCATTTT. Translation gives CASSLKGGGNQPQHF.

The chain links TRBV6-1 to TRBJ1-1, with D possibly TRBD1 on 6 matching bases. This CDR3 region has 14 residues. The V and J ends lost 4 bases and 1 base respectively, with 10 bases between them. Germline assignment: CDR1 MNHNS and CDR2 SASEGT. This chain's CDR3 is CASSAWGPNTEAFF. DNA for the CDR3: TGTGCCAGCAGTGCCTGGGGGCCGAACACTGAAGCTTTCTTT.

This clonotype showed up just a few times. The chain combines TRBV27 with TRBJ2-2, with 10 positions matching TRBD1. V lost 6 bases to trimming and J lost 5 bases; unmatched junction nucleotides: 6. There are 15 residues in the CDR3. Per germline, CDR1 MNHEY and CDR2 SMNVEV (reference sequence). Here the CDR3 DNA reads TGTGCCAGCAGGGGACAGGGGCTAGTAACCGGGGAGCTGTTTTTT. The encoded protein is CASRGQGLVTGELFF.

This clonotype has only a few counts. J is TRBJ1-4 and V is TRBV27; no reliable D call. Per the germline V gene, CDR1 is MNHEY and CDR2 is SMNVEV (reference sequence). CDR3 length: 17 amino acids. Trimming cost V 5 bases and J 0 bases, with 16 bases left between them. DNA of the CDR3: TGTGCCAGCAGTCGACGAGCCACCTCAGCAACTAATGAAAAACTGTTTTTT. Protein sequence: CASSRRATSATNEKLFF.

This clonotype occurred many times. The V gene is TRBV10-2, the J gene TRBJ2-2, with TRBD1 matching 7 bases. This CDR3 contains 16 residues. Germline lookup yields CDR1 WSHSY and CDR2 SAAADI. With 6 bases clipped from V and 2 bases from J, the junction kept 9 bases outside the gene matches. CDR3 sequence: CASSGMTGFNTGELFF. The CDR3 bases are TGCGCCAGCAGCGGAATGACAGGGTTCAACACCGGGGAGCTGTTTTTT.

This clonotype was observed a few times. The V gene is TRBV7-2, the J gene TRBJ1-2; 10 nucleotides line up with TRBD1. Trimming took 5 bases from V and 2 from J; bases not matched to a gene: 5. Germline CDR1 is SGHTA and CDR2 is FQGNSA. CDR3 length equals 15 residues. The CDR3 DNA follows: TGTGCCAGCAGCCCACAGACAGGGGGCAACTATGGCTACACCTTC. This gives the protein CASSPQTGGNYGYTF.

The chain has TRBV5-5 and TRBJ2-7; a possible D gene is TRBD1 (6 bases). The germline CDR1 and CDR2 sequences are SGHKS and YYEKEE (reference sequence). V lost 4 bases and J lost 7, with 15 bases in between. The CDR3 contains 13 residues. CDR3 amino acids: CASSRGQPREQYF. The CDR3 bases are TGTGCCAGCAGCCGAGGACAGCCAAGGGAGCAGTACTTC.

V gene TRBV3-1 combines with J gene TRBJ2-3; TRBD1 is a possible D gene (6 bases). The CDR3 spans 15 residues. The germline CDR1 and CDR2 sequences are LGHDT and YNNKEL (reference sequence). Trimming took 4 bases from V and 2 from J, leaving 13 bases between them. The CDR3 is CASSPGPGATDTQYF. The DNA of the CDR3 is TGTGCCAGCAGCCCCGGACCAGGGGCCACAGATACGCAGTATTTT.

The table lists this clonotype with a few counts. V gene TRBV12-3 or TRBV12-4 combines with J gene TRBJ1-4; perhaps TRBD1 as D (6 bases). The CDR3 is made up of 15 amino acids. Between the trimmed V and J ends, which lost 6 bases and 8 bases, there was a span of 19 bases. The CDR3 DNA follows: TGTGCCAGCAGCACCCCCGCAGGGGTGGGGGAAAAACTGTTTTTT. Translating it yields CASSTPAGVGEKLFF.

The chain has TRBV5-1 and TRBJ1-2; unclear D gene. This CDR3 comprises 16 residues. V lost 4 bases to trimming and J lost 0 bases, with 16 bases between them. Per the germline V gene, CDR1 is SGHRS and CDR2 is YFSETQ. The CDR3 sequence: CASSPYPDSANYGYTF. The CDR3 DNA reads as TGCGCCAGCAGCCCTTATCCCGATTCCGCTAACTATGGCTACACCTTC.

In nucleotides, the CDR3 is TGTGCCAGCCTCGCGGGGGGGCCCAGTGAGCAGTTCTTC. Translation gives CASLAGGPSEQFF. This rearrangement joins TRBV2 to TRBJ2-1, with TRBD2 identical over 9 bases. Germline assignment: CDR1 SNHLY and CDR2 FYNNEI. This CDR3 comprises 13 residues. Germline trimming cut 8 bases from V and 9 bases from J; bases unmatched to any gene: 8.

CDR3 in amino acids: CASSERRGNTEAFF. Written as DNA, the CDR3 is TGTGCCAGCAGTGAACGGAGGGGGAACACTGAAGCTTTCTTT. This chain uses TRBV6-1 with TRBJ1-1; maybe TRBD1 (5 bases). CDR1 is MNHNS, CDR2 SASEGT, per germline. V was cut by 2 bases and J by 1 base, with 8 bases left in between. The CDR3 totals 14 residues.

The chain couples TRBV20-1 to TRBJ1-1, with D perhaps matching TRBD1 (5 bases). CDR1 is DFQATT and CDR2 is SNEGSKA in the germline V gene (reference sequence). V shed 6 bases and J shed 11 bases, with 16 bases lying between them. The CDR3 runs to 11 residues. As DNA, the CDR3 is TGCAGTGCGCCACAGGAGGCGAGGGCTTTCTTT. Translated: CSAPQEARAFF.

The chain uses TRBV5-1 and TRBJ2-1, with 11 bases that match TRBD2. CDR1 and CDR2 (germline): SGHRS, YFSETQ. The length of the CDR3 is 15 residues. V dropped 5 bases and J dropped 5; count of bases not matched to a gene: 6. DNA for the CDR3: TGCGCCAGCAGACTAGCGGGAGTTTCCCACAATGAGCAGTTCTTC. Its translation is CASRLAGVSHNEQFF.

This clonotype has a handful of counts. The chain uses TRBV4-2 and TRBJ2-7; TRBD1 might be the D (6 bases). Germline assignment: CDR1 LGHNA and CDR2 YNFKEQ. The CDR3 length is 16 residues. V lost 0 bases, J lost 4 bases, and 16 bases lay in between. CDR3 sequence reads: CASSQDLGGLGYEQYF. DNA for the CDR3: TGTGCCAGCAGCCAAGATTTAGGGGGTTTGGGGTACGAGCAGTACTTC.

This clonotype was observed a few times. This chain uses TRBV12-3 or TRBV12-4 with TRBJ2-2; 8 bases are a match to TRBD1. Trimming removed 6 bases from V and 13 bases from J; junction bases left unmatched: 7. The CDR3 contains 12 residues. The CDR3 DNA reads as TGTGCCAGCAGCCCTGACAGGGGCGGGCTGTTTTTT. Its protein product is CASSPDRGGLFF.

This clonotype was recorded a few times. The chain recombines TRBV12-3 or TRBV12-4 with TRBJ1-3; D gene ambiguous. The V gene lost 2 bases and the J gene lost 5 bases, with 10 bases spanning the gap. The CDR3 loop spans 14 amino acids. CDR3 DNA: TGTGCCAGCAGTTTACGGACGGGTAGAAACACCATATATTTT. Translating gives CASSLRTGRNTIYF.